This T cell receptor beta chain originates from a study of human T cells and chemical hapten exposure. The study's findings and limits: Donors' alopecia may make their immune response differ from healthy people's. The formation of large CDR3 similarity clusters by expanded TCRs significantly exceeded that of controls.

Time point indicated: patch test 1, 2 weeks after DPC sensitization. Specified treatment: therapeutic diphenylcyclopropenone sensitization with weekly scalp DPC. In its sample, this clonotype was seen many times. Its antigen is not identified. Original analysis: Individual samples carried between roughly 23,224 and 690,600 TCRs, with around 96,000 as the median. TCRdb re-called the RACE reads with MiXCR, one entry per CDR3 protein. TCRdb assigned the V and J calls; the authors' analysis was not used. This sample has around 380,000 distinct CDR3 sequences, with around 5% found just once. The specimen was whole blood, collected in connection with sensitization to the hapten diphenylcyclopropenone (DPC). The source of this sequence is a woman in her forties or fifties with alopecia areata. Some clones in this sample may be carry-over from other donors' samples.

CDR3 DNA sequence: TGTGCCAGCAGCGGGGCAAGCACAGATACGCAGTATTTT. Translating gives CASSGASTDTQYF. V gene TRBV6-5 combines with J gene TRBJ2-3, with D perhaps being TRBD1 or TRBD2 (5 bases each). Germline-derived CDR1 and CDR2 are MNHEY and SVGAGI. V was pared by 6 bases and J by 0 bases, with 7 bases between. The CDR3 runs 13 residues.